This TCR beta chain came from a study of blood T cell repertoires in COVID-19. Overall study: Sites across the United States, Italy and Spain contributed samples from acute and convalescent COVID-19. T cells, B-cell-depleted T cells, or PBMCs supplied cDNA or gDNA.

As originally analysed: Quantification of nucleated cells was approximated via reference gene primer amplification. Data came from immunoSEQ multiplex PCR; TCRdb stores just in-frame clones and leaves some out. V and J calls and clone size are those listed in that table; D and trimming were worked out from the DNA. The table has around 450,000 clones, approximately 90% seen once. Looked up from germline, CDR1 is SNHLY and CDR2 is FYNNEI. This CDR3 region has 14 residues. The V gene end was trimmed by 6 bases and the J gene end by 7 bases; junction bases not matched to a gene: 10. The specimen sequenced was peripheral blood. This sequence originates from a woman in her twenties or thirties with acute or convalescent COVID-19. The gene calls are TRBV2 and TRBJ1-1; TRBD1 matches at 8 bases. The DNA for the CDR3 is TGTGCCAGCAGGGGAGGACAGGGCCGCAGTGAAGCTTTCTTT. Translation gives CASRGGQGRSEAFF.